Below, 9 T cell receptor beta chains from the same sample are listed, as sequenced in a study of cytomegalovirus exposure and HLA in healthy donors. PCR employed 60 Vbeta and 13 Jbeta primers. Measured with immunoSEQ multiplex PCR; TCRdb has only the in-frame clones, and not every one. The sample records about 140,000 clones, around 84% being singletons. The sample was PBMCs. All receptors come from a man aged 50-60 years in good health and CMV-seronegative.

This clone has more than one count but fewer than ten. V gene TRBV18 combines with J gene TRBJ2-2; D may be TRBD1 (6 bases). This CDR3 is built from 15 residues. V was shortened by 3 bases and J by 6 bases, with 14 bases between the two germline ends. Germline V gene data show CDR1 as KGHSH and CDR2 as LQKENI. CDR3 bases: TGTGCCAGCTCACCCTACGTAGGACAGTCCGGGGAGCTGTTTTTT. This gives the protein CASSPYVGQSGELFF. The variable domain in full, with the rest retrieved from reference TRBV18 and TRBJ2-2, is NAGVMQNPRHLVRRRGQEARLRCSPMKGHSHVYWYRQLPEEGLKFMVYLQKENIIDESGMPKERFSAEFPKEGPSILRIQQVVRGDSAAYFCASSPYVGQSGELFFGEGSRLTVL.

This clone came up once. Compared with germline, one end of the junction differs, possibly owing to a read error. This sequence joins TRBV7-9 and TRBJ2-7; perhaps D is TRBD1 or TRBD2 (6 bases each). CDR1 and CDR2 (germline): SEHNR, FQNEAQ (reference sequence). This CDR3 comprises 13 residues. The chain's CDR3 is CAGGSSTSYEQYF. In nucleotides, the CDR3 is TGCGCCGGGGGCAGTTCAACCTCCTACGAGCAGTACTTC.

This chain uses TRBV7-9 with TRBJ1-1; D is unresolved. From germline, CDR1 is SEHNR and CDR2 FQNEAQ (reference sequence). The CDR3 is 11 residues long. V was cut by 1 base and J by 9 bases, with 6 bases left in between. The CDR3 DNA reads TGTGCCAGCAGCTTAGGTCCAAAAGCTTTCTTT. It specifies CASSLGPKAFF. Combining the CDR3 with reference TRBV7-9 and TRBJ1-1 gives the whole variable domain DTGVSQNPRHKITKRGQNVTFRCDPISEHNRLYWYRQTLGQGPEFLTYFQNEAQLEKSRLLSDRFSAERPKGSFSTLEIQRTEQGDSAMYLCASSLGPKAFFGQGTRLTVV.

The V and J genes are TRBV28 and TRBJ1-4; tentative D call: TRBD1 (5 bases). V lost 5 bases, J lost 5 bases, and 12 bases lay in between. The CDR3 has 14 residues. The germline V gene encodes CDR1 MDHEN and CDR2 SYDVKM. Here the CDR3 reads CASSIRVENEKLFF. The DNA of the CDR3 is TGTGCCAGCAGTATCAGGGTCGAGAATGAAAAACTGTTTTTT.

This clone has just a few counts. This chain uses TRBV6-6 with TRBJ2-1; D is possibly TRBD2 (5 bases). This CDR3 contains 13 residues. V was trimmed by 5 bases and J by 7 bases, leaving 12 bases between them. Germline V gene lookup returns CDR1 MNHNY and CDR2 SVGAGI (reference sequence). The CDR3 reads CASSRTVGNEQFF. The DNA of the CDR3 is TGTGCCAGCAGTCGGACTGTAGGAAATGAGCAGTTCTTC.

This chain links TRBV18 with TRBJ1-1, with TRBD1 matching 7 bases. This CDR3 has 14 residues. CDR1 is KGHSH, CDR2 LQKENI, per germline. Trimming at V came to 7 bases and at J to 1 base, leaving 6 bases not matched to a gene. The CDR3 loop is CASYGQEENTEAFF. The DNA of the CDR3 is TGTGCCAGCTACGGACAGGAAGAGAACACTGAAGCTTTCTTT.

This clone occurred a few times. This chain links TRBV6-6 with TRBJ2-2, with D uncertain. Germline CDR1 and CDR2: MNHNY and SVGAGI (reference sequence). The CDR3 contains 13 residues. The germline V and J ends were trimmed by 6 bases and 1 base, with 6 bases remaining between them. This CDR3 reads CASRAGNTGELFF. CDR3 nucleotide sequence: TGTGCCAGCAGAGCAGGGAACACCGGGGAGCTGTTTTTT.

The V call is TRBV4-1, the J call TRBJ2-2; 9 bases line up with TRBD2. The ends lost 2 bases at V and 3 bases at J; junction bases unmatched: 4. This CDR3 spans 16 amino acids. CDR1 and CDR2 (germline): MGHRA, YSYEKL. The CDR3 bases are TGCGCCAGCAGCCAAAAGGGACTAGCTGACACCGGGGAGCTGTTTTTT. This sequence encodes CASSQKGLADTGELFF.

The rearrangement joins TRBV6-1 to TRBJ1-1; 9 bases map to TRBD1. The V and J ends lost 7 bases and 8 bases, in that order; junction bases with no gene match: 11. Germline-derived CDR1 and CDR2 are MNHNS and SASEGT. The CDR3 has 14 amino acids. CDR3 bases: TGTGCCAGCACGCGCCCGGACAGGGGTGTCGAAGCTTTCTTT. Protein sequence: CASTRPDRGVEAFF.